This TCR beta chain was identified in a study of blood T cells in healthy people across ages (dated by TCRdb to between 2014 and 2016). The study in broad terms: In model experiments, template switching captured about one uniquely barcoded TCR beta cDNA molecule for every two T cells. The study measured age-related changes in TCR beta repertoire diversity using deep sequencing normalized with unique cDNA molecular identifiers. Donors were grouped into four age groups: young (average approximately 16 years), middle-aged (over 35), aged (62) and long-lived (less than 85). To avoid experimental bias, donors of different ages were randomly spread across the sequencing lanes. The study analyzed two additional independent replicas of 1 million unique cDNA reads from the same blood draw for two donors, one aged 18 to 30 and one aged 80 or older.

V is pruned by 10 bases and J by 3 bases, leaving 1 base of the junction without a gene match. The germline V gene sets CDR1 to ENHRY and CDR2 to SYGVKD. There are 11 amino acids in the CDR3, from cysteine to phenylalanine inclusive. CDR3 DNA only is kept here, 33 bases in frame from base 1. Library preparation used 5' RACE. TCRdb shows the sequencer as Illumina HiSeq 2500. A second PCR of about 6 to 11 cycles was run with a J-beta primer mix and a sample-barcoded 5' primer. A unique molecular identifier was introduced onto each TCR beta cDNA molecule by a template-switch 5' adaptor carrying 12 random nucleotides. At least 3 million CDR3-containing paired-end reads were obtained from each sample. The Mint cDNA synthesis kit, primed by a TRBC-specific oligonucleotide, was used to synthesize first-strand cDNA from all RNA. Following uracil-DNA glycosylase treatment, all cDNA underwent a first 18-cycle PCR with the universal primers M1SS and BC2_uni_R. As for the original processing: For normalization, 1 million high-quality reads, each with a distinct molecular identifier, were randomly selected from each sample. Instead of being binned into consensus sequences, reads with shared molecular identifiers were discarded. MiTCR, with a Q25 quality threshold and the strictest error-elimination algorithm, was used for CDR3 identification, clonotype clustering and error correction. A nonparametric unseen species model with Euler transformation was used to estimate lower-bound total TCR beta diversity. In TCRdb, the public reads were trimmed at Q25 with fastp and aligned with MiXCR, with productive beta chains retained. Rows are unified per CDR3 protein, each entry keeping the most common DNA and genes. These V and J calls rely on TCRdb rather than the paper's analysis. For this sample there are fewer than 800,000 distinct CDR3 sequences; about 32% appear just once. The leading ten clones occupy over 15% of the sample.

The donors were a few dozen Caucasian individuals from Russia, aged roughly 6 to 100 years, who were systemically healthy. Roughly 9 milliliters of peripheral blood were drawn from each donor into EDTA-treated Vacutainer tubes. Ficoll-Paque density-gradient centrifugation was used to isolate PBMCs, with at least 6 million obtained per sample. Trizol reagent was used to extract total RNA from PBMCs, with at least 5 micrograms per sample. For every donor, flow cytometry on a PBMC aliquot measured the percentage of naive CD45RAhigh/CD27high T cells. Study-wide findings and limitations: Observed TCR beta diversity correlated strongly with the percentage of naive T cells measured by flow cytometry. As age increased, observed TCR beta diversity per million T cells dropped in a roughly linear way, and a significant reduction was already evident by age 40. Compared with the aged group, more naive CD4+ T cells, fewer expanded clones and increased TCR diversity were shown by the long-lived group, suggesting age selection. Estimates of total diversity from one million sequenced T cells were regarded as lower bounds and underestimates. Because donor CMV infection status was unknown, age-related changes in expanded clonotypes were potentially confounded. Since profiling was done on bulk unsorted PBMCs, naive and antigen-experienced compartments could not be conclusively compared.

This clonotype occurred many times. What this receptor recognizes is not known. No base quality values were provided; no much bigger clone lies one nucleotide off. The sequence was obtained from a woman older than 75 in good health. Donor details come from another sample of the same person, matched by shared clones. Material for sequencing was blood. The chain couples TRBV10-3 to TRBJ2-7, and TRBD1 aligns with 9 junction nucleotides. The DNA sequence is as follows: TGTGCCACGGGACAGGGCTACGAGCAGTACTTC. This sequence encodes CATGQGYEQYF.